This TCR beta chain came from a study of OX40 agonist ivuxolimab in advanced cancers. Study-level information: Among those treated, three patients had partial responses, one with hepatocellular carcinoma and two with cutaneous melanoma.

V lost 0 bases and J lost 1, with 16 bases in between. The CDR3 is made up of 17 amino acids. In germline, CDR1 is SGDLS, CDR2 YYNGEE. Generated by immunoSEQ multiplex PCR, the TCRdb table keeps only in-frame clones and is missing some. The sample includes around 110,000 clones, over 85% of them seen just once. It was autoimmune disease history or systemic immunosuppression that excluded patients. The sequences come from CD4+ or CD8+ T cells sorted from blood, collected in a trial of the OX40 agonist ivuxolimab. J is TRBJ1-1 and V is TRBV9; weak D call: TRBD1 (6 bases). The sequence came from an adult with an advanced solid tumor such as melanoma, head and neck, liver or kidney cancer. The CDR3 bases are TGTGCCAGCAGCGTAGACCACCGGCCAGGGGAGAACACTGAAGCTTTCTTT. It codes for CASSVDHRPGENTEAFF. Supplemented by reference TRBV9 and TRBJ1-1, the full variable domain reads DSGVTQTPKHLITATGQRVTLRCSPRSGDLSVYWYQQSLDQGLQFLIQYYNGEERAKGNILERFSAQQFPDLHSELNLSSLELGDSALYFCASSVDHRPGENTEAFFGQGTRLTVV.